This T cell receptor (beta chain) was captured in a study of T cell responses to AZD1222 COVID-19 vaccine. Assay used: immunoSEQ multiplex PCR; TCRdb lists only in-frame clones, some missing. The table lists 100,000 to 150,000 clones, about 90% of them singletons, with roughly 10% in the top ten. Concerning this clone: Its antigen is still unknown.

V shed 6 bases, J shed 1 base, and the junction held 5 bases outside the gene matches. Germline V gene sequence: CDR1 KGHSH, CDR2 LQKENI. The CDR3 has 14 amino acids. Study-level results: Within unmutated variant regions lay the reported targets of nearly half of spike-specific TCRs.

The input for sequencing was peripheral blood, taken on day 0 of AZD1222 vaccination. The chain recombines TRBV18 with TRBJ2-7, with TRBD2 matching over 8 bases. The source of this sequence is an adult in good health. The CDR3 loop reads CASSRGLASYEQYF. CDR3 sequence (DNA): TGTGCCAGCTCGCGAGGACTAGCTTCCTACGAGCAGTACTTC.